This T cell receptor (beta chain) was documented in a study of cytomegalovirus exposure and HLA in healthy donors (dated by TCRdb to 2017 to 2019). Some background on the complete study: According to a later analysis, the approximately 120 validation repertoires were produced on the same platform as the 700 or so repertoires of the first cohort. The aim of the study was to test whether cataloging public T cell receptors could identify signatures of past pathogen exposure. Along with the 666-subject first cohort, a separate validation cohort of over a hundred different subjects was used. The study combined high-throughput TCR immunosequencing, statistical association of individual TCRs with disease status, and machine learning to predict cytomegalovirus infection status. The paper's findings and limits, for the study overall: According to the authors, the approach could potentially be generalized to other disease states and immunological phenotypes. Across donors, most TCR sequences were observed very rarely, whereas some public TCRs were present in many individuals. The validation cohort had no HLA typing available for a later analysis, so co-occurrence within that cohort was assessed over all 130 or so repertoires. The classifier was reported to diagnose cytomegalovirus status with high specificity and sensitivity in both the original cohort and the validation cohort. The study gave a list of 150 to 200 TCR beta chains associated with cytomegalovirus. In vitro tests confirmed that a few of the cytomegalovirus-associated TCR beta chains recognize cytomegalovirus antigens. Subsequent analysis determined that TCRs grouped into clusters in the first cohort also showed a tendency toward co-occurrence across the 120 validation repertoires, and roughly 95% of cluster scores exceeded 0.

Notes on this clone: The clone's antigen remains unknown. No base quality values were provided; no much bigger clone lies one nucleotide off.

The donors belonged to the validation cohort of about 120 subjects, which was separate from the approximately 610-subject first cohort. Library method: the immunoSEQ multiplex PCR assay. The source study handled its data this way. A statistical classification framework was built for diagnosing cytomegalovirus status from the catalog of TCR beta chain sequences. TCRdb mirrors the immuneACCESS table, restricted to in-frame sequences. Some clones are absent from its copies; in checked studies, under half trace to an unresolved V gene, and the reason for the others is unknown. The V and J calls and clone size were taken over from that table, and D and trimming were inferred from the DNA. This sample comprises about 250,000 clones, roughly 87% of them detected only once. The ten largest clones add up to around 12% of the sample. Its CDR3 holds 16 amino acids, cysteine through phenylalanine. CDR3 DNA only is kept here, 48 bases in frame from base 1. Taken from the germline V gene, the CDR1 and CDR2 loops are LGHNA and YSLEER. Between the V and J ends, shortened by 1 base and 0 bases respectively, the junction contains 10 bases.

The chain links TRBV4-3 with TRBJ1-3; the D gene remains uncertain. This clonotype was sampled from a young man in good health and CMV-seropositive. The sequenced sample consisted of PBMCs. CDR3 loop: CASSQAPYISGNTIYF. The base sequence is TGCGCCAGCAGCCAAGCCCCCTATATCTCTGGAAACACCATATATTTT.